Listed below are T cell receptor beta chains from one sample, sequenced in a study of blood T cell repertoires in COVID-19. Repertoires were generated with immunoSEQ multiplex PCR, while TCRdb's copy carries only in-frame clones and drops some. The data hold some 64,000 clones, with just under 75% observed a single time. The sequenced material came from peripheral blood. These receptors were taken from a woman between 65 and 79 years old with COVID-19, enrolled during active disease. The CDR3 runs from the conserved cysteine through the conserved F or W. D genes are given only for firm matches. Size values are once, few and many counts, or a class for expanded clones, and some rows have none.

>once|TRBD1|TRBJ1-2|TRBV6-2/TRBV6-3
TGTGCCAGCAGTCCCCGGGACAGAAATTTCTATGGCTACACCTTC
CASSPRDRNFYGYTF
>NA|TRBD1|TRBJ1-4|TRBV9
TGTGCCAGCAGCTTCACCGGGACAGGGGCTTCCAAACTGTTTTTT
CASSFTGTGASKLFF
>once|NA|TRBJ2-7|TRBV5-1
TGCGCCAGCAGCTTGTCAGCTACAGGCTCCTACGAGCAGTACTTC
CASSLSATGSYEQYF
>once|NA|TRBJ1-4|TRBV7-9
TGTGCCAGCAGCCCCCTAACTAATGAAAAACTGTTTTTT
CASSPLTNEKLFF
>few|NA|TRBJ2-4|TRBV7-2
TGTGCCAGCAGCTTAGAAGGCGGGCGCATTCAGTACTTC
CASSLEGGRIQYF
>NA|TRBD1|TRBJ1-1|TRBV10-3
TGTGCCATCAGTGAAGGGACAGGGGGCAACACTGAAGCTTTCTTT
CAISEGTGGNTEAFF
>NA|NA|TRBJ2-7|TRBV11-3
TGTGCCAGCAGCTCGGGGGACGGTTCCTACGAGCAGTACTTC
CASSSGDGSYEQYF
>NA|NA|TRBJ2-1|TRBV9
TGTGCCAGCAGCGCCCCCGGGGGGCCCGTTCAGTTCTTC
CASSAPGGPVQFF
>NA|TRBD1|TRBJ2-5|TRBV11-3
TGTGCCAGCAGCCACCGGACAGGGTTTGAGACCCAGTACTTC
CASSHRTGFETQYF
>NA|TRBD1|TRBJ2-2|TRBV7-9
TGTGCCAGCAGCCCTTCCCGGGACAGGGGCCCCGGGAACACCGGGGAGCTGTTTTTT
CASSPSRDRGPGNTGELFF
>NA|TRBD1|TRBJ1-1|TRBV7-9
TGTGCCAGCAGCTTAGTGTCGGGACAGGGGAACACTGAAGCTTTCTTT
CASSLVSGQGNTEAFF
>NA|NA|TRBJ1-3|TRBV4-2
TGTGCCAGCAGCCAAGAGGGAGGGTCTGGAAACACCATATATTTT
CASSQEGGSGNTIYF
>NA|NA|TRBJ2-3|TRBV11-3
TGTGCCAGCAGCTTAGAAAGCGAGGGGGTTGACACAGATACGCAGTATTTT
CASSLESEGVDTDTQYF
>once|NA|TRBJ2-3|TRBV19
TGTGCCAGTAGCAGCGAGGCCTCTAGCACAGATACGCAGTATTTT
CASSSEASSTDTQYF
>few|TRBD1|TRBJ1-2|TRBV2
TGTGCCAGCAGGGGACAGGGGATAGGTGGCTACACCTTC
CASRGQGIGGYTF
>once|TRBD2|TRBJ2-3|TRBV7-2
TGTGCCAGCAGCTCCCATAGCGGGAGTGGGTCAGATACGCAGTATTTT
CASSSHSGSGSDTQYF
>NA|NA|TRBJ2-1|TRBV11-1
TGTGCCAGCAGCTTAGGGACTGGTTACAATGAGCAGTTCTTC
CASSLGTGYNEQFF
>NA|NA|TRBJ2-1|TRBV7-9
TGTGCCAGCAGCCCCCCGGCGGGCAAAAAAAACAATGAGCAGTTCTTC
CASSPPAGKKNNEQFF
>NA|NA|TRBJ2-2|TRBV5-1
TGCGCCAGCAGACCCGGGTCCACAAACACCGGGGAGCTGTTTTTT
CASRPGSTNTGELFF
>NA|NA|TRBJ1-6|TRBV5-1
TGCGCCAGCAGCCCGGACAGTAACGATTCACCCCTCCACTTT
CASSPDSNDSPLHF
>NA|NA|TRBJ2-5|TRBV5-4
TGTGCCAGCAGCTTGGCCGATCGGGGAGGACCCCAAGAGACCCAGTACTTC
CASSLADRGGPQETQYF
>NA|NA|TRBJ1-1|TRBV25-1
TGTGCCAGCAGCCTCACAGGGAACACTGAAGCTTTCTTT
CASSLTGNTEAFF
>NA|NA|TRBJ1-1|TRBV4-3
TGCGCCAGCAGCCAAGATACAGCTATGAACACTGAAGCTTTCTTT
CASSQDTAMNTEAFF
>NA|NA|TRBJ1-4|TRBV5-1
TGCGCCAGCAGCTTGGACAGGGATAATGAAAAACTGTTTTTT
CASSLDRDNEKLFF
>NA|NA|TRBJ1-1|TRBV12-3/TRBV12-4
TGTGCCAGCGCCGACAGGAACACTGAAGCTTTCTTT
CASADRNTEAFF
>NA|NA|TRBJ2-2|TRBV7-9
TGTGCCAGCAGCTTCGGGAGCAACACCGGGGAGCTGTTTTTT
CASSFGSNTGELFF
>NA|TRBD1|TRBJ1-1|TRBV6-5
TGTGCCAGCAGCAGGGACAGCGTCATCACTGAAGCTTTCTTT
CASSRDSVITEAFF
>NA|TRBD2|TRBJ2-1|TRBV25-1
TGTGCCAGCAGTGAATCACTAGGACTAGCGGGGAACGATGAGCAGTTCTTC
CASSESLGLAGNDEQFF
>NA|NA|TRBJ2-3|TRBV7-3
TGTGCCAGCAGCTTAATCCAAGCGGATACGCAGTATTTT
CASSLIQADTQYF
>NA|NA|TRBJ2-7|TRBV4-1
TGCGCCAGCAGCCTCGTCCTCACCAGGAAACCCTACGAGCAGTACTTC
CASSLVLTRKPYEQYF
>NA|TRBD1|TRBJ1-3|TRBV27
TGTGCCAGCAGTTTCGGGACAGGGGTCGGAAACACCATATATTTT
CASSFGTGVGNTIYF
>NA|TRBD1|TRBJ1-1|TRBV5-5
TGTGCCAGCAGCTATGCAGGGGGCGGGAACACTGAAGCTTTCTTT
CASSYAGGGNTEAFF
>NA|NA|TRBJ2-2|TRBV18
TGTGCCAGCTCACCGAGGCAGGACACCACCGGGGAGCTGTTTTTT
CASSPRQDTTGELFF
>NA|TRBD1|TRBJ1-2|TRBV24-1
TGTGCCACCAGTGACTCCGGGACAGGGAGTATAAGTGGCTACACCTTC
CATSDSGTGSISGYTF
>NA|NA|TRBJ1-1|TRBV7-2
TGTGCCAGCAGCTTCCCCCGGGGGGGCACTGAAGCTTTCTTT
CASSFPRGGTEAFF
>once|TRBD2|TRBJ2-2|TRBV6-6
TGTGCCAGCAGGAAACGGGGGGGACGGGACACCGGGGAGCTGTTTTTT
CASRKRGGRDTGELFF
>medium-sized|TRBD2|TRBJ2-1|TRBV2
TGTGCCAGCATCGGTGATAGCGGGATCTCCCTCTTCAATGAGCAGTTCTTC
CASIGDSGISLFNEQFF
>NA|NA|TRBJ1-1|TRBV19
TGTGCCAGTACGACTTCCACGTACACTGAAGCTTTCTTT
CASTTSTYTEAFF
>NA|NA|TRBJ1-1|TRBV5-1
TGCGCCAGCAGCTTGGAACGACAGACTGAAGCTTTCTTT
CASSLERQTEAFF
>NA|TRBD1|TRBJ2-3|TRBV29-1
TGCAGCGTTGCGGGGACAGGGGCAGATACGCAGTATTTT
CSVAGTGADTQYF
>NA|NA|TRBJ2-4|TRBV7-9
TGTGCCAGCAGCCCCCACGGGGGAGACATTCAGTACTTC
CASSPHGGDIQYF
>once|NA|TRBJ2-1|TRBV6-5
TGTGCCAGCATTAAACAGGGATACAATGAGCAGTTCTTC
CASIKQGYNEQFF
>NA|NA|TRBJ1-2|TRBV25-1
TGTGCCAGCAGTGTTACCTCCCGGGGCTACACCTTC
CASSVTSRGYTF
>NA|NA|TRBJ1-2|TRBV4-3
TGCGCCAGCAGCCAAGGGAACACCGGTGCAGGCTATGGCTACACCTTC
CASSQGNTGAGYGYTF